The clone carrying this T cell receptor (beta chain) was counted only a few times. The antigen remains unidentified. No progression to ophthalmopathy during 18 months of follow-up defined stable disease. Uncontrolled infection, other autoimmune disease, pregnancy or lactation barred patients from enrollment. What was amplified from RNA transcripts were TCR beta CDR3 regions. HTBI primers were employed in a first-round RT-PCR of the TCR CDR3. TCRdb re-called the multiplex PCR reads through MiXCR, storing one row per CDR3 protein. Among about 560,000 distinct CDR3 sequences listed, roughly 17% were seen once. This sample was taken from a study of T cells in Graves' hyperthyroidism and ophthalmopathy. The study, taken as a whole, reports: A median around 6.4 months before onset, the model predicted ophthalmopathy.

The ends lost 2 bases at V and 7 bases at J; junction bases unmatched: 1. CDR1 is SGHDT and CDR2 is YYEEEE in the germline V gene. CDR3 length: 13 residues. The rearrangement uses TRBV5-6 and TRBJ1-4; 8 bases agree with TRBD1. This TCR was recovered from a woman aged 18 to 35 with Graves' hyperthyroidism. Sequencing was carried out using blood. The CDR3 DNA sequence: TGTGCCAGCAGCTTCGGACAGGGTGAAAAACTGTTTTTT. This sequence encodes CASSFGQGEKLFF.